Each of the 23 T cell receptor beta chains below was sequenced from the same sample in a study of blood T cell repertoires in COVID-19. Repertoires were generated with immunoSEQ multiplex PCR, while TCRdb's copy carries only in-frame clones and drops some. The table lists more than 250,000 clones, around 78% of them singletons. Sequenced input: peripheral blood. The receptors stem from a man between 60 and 75 years old who had recovered from COVID-19.

Worth noting for this clone: The sample has other DNA sequences that encode this CDR3 too. This sequence joins TRBV18 and TRBJ2-5; maybe TRBD1 (5 bases). Trimming shortened V by 2 bases and J by 5 bases, and 12 bases separated the two germline ends. The CDR3 extends over 14 amino acids. Germline lookup yields CDR1 KGHSH and CDR2 LQKENI. The chain's CDR3 is CASSPSSGRETQYF. CDR3 sequence (DNA): TGTGCCAGCTCACCATCATCAGGGCGGGAGACCCAGTACTTC.

J is TRBJ1-1 and V is TRBV25-1, with TRBD1 identical over 10 bases. Germline lookup yields CDR1 MGHDK and CDR2 SYGVNS. The CDR3 sequence is 14 residues long. The V and J ends lost 7 bases and 4 bases, in that order; junction bases with no gene match: 6. This chain's CDR3 is CASKATGGSTEAFF. The CDR3 DNA is TGTGCCAGCAAGGCGACAGGGGGCTCCACTGAAGCTTTCTTT. The variable domain in full, with the rest retrieved from reference TRBV25-1 and TRBJ1-1, is EADIYQTPRYLVIGTGKKITLECSQTMGHDKMYWYQQDPGMELHLIHYSYGVNSTEKGDLSSESTVSRIRTEHFPLTLESARPSHTSQYLCASKATGGSTEAFFGQGTRLTVV.

The V gene is TRBV9, the J gene TRBJ2-2, with TRBD2 matching over 13 bases. In germline, CDR1 is SGDLS, CDR2 YYNGEE. J gave up 6 bases and V 0 bases, and 2 bases lay outside the gene matches. CDR3 length: 16 residues. CDR3 residues: CASSVGTSGGPGELFF. The CDR3 nucleotides read TGTGCCAGCAGCGTAGGGACTAGCGGGGGTCCCGGGGAGCTGTTTTTT.

The chain joins TRBV10-2 to TRBJ2-7; TRBD2 matches 10 bases. Germline trimming cut 5 bases from V and 0 bases from J; bases unmatched to any gene: 4. Germline V gene data show CDR1 as WSHSY and CDR2 as SAAADI. The CDR3 has 15 residues. The CDR3 region has the DNA TGCGCCAGCAGTCGGACTAGCGGATACTCCTACGAGCAGTACTTC. The encoded protein is CASSRTSGYSYEQYF.

This clone was counted once. This rearrangement joins TRBV4-1 to TRBJ1-2; no definite D call. Germline CDR1 is MGHRA and CDR2 is YSYEKL. The CDR3 loop spans 12 amino acids. The V gene lost 1 base and the J gene lost 10 bases, with 10 bases spanning the gap. This chain's CDR3 is CASSQVPQFYTF. Written as DNA, the CDR3 is TGCGCCAGCAGCCAAGTTCCACAATTCTACACCTTC.

V gene TRBV7-9 combines with J gene TRBJ1-5; 11 nucleotides agree with TRBD1. Germline V gives CDR1 SEHNR, CDR2 FQNEAQ (reference sequence). The CDR3 has 16 amino acids. The ends lost 5 bases at V and 8 bases at J; junction bases unmatched: 11. CDR3: CASSPEGQGVFEPQHF. CDR3 nucleotide sequence: TGTGCCAGCAGCCCCGAGGGACAGGGGGTTTTTGAGCCCCAGCATTTT. Supplemented by reference TRBV7-9 and TRBJ1-5, the full variable domain reads DTGVSQNPRHKITKRGQNVTFRCDPISEHNRLYWYRQTLGQGPEFLTYFQNEAQLEKSRLLSDRFSAERPKGSFSTLEIQRTEQGDSAMYLCASSPEGQGVFEPQHFGDGTRLSIL.

The chain recombines TRBV11-2 with TRBJ2-7; 7 bases line up with TRBD1. Germline trimming cut 5 bases from V and 0 bases from J; bases unmatched to any gene: 10. CDR3 length: 16 amino acids. The germline V gene has CDR1 SGHAT and CDR2 FQNNGV. For the CDR3, the DNA is TGTGCCAGCAGCACCAGAACAGGGGCCGGCTCCTACGAGCAGTACTTC. Translating it yields CASSTRTGAGSYEQYF.

The chain recombines TRBV18 with TRBJ1-6; a possible D gene is TRBD1 (6 bases). Trimming cost V 3 bases and J 7 bases, with 16 bases left between them. The length of the CDR3 is 16 residues. Germline assignment: CDR1 KGHSH and CDR2 LQKENI. CDR3 region: CASSPQGSRGNSPLHF. The CDR3 DNA follows: TGTGCCAGCTCACCGCAGGGGTCGAGGGGCAATTCACCCCTCCACTTT.

The rearrangement uses TRBV7-9 and TRBJ1-1; 8 bases match TRBD1. The V and J ends lost 3 bases and 6 bases, in that order; junction bases with no gene match: 3. This CDR3 region has 13 residues. Germline loops: CDR1 SEHNR, CDR2 FQNEAQ (reference sequence). Written as DNA, the CDR3 is TGTGCCAGCAGCTTTTTGACAGGGGCTGAAGCTTTCTTT. Its translation is CASSFLTGAEAFF.

This rearrangement joins TRBV9 to TRBJ1-2; 7 nucleotides align to TRBD1. Germline CDR1 is SGDLS and CDR2 is YYNGEE. J gave up 2 bases and V 4 bases, and 5 bases lay outside the gene matches. The CDR3 extends over 14 amino acids. The CDR3 bases are TGTGCCAGCAGCCCCGGACAGGACAACTATGGCTACACCTTC. This sequence encodes CASSPGQDNYGYTF.

The V and J genes are TRBV2 and TRBJ1-2; D is ambiguous. V lost 2 bases and J lost 7, with 11 bases in between. The germline CDR1 and CDR2 sequences are SNHLY and FYNNEI. This CDR3 has 13 residues. CDR3: CASSELSSGGYTF. The CDR3 region has the DNA TGTGCCAGCAGTGAATTGTCGAGTGGTGGCTACACCTTC.

This chain links TRBV11-2 with TRBJ2-1, with a possible D match to TRBD1 (6 bases). V was cut by 3 bases and J by 2 bases, with 11 bases left in between. Germline V gene sequence: CDR1 SGHAT, CDR2 FQNNGV. The CDR3 has 15 amino acids. The CDR3, as DNA: TGTGCCAGCAGCTTCACCAGGGGCACCTACAATGAGCAGTTCTTC. Protein product: CASSFTRGTYNEQFF.

The gene calls are TRBV18 and TRBJ2-7, with TRBD1 matching 8 bases. The CDR3 runs to 14 residues. In germline, CDR1 is KGHSH, CDR2 LQKENI. The J segment lost 4 bases and the V segment lost 4 bases, leaving 6 bases of the junction unmatched. The chain's CDR3 is CASSLQGDGYEQYF. The CDR3 DNA reads as TGTGCCAGCTCACTACAGGGGGATGGGTACGAGCAGTACTTC. Using reference TRBV18 and TRBJ2-7 for the parts outside the CDR3, the full variable domain is NAGVMQNPRHLVRRRGQEARLRCSPMKGHSHVYWYRQLPEEGLKFMVYLQKENIIDESGMPKERFSAEFPKEGPSILRIQQVVRGDSAAYFCASSLQGDGYEQYFGPGTRLTVT.

The chain uses TRBV5-1 and TRBJ2-6; 8 bases agree with TRBD1. The CDR3 covers 19 residues. CDR1 SGHRS and CDR2 YFSETQ come from the germline V gene. With V trimmed by 4 bases and J by 2 bases, 14 bases remained unmatched. The CDR3 sequence: CASSTSPPQGAPGANVLTF. The DNA of the CDR3 is TGCGCCAGCAGCACCTCCCCCCCGCAGGGGGCGCCTGGGGCCAACGTCCTGACTTTC.

This clone was picked up one time. The V call is TRBV29-1, the J call TRBJ2-4; no reliable D call. V dropped 5 bases and J dropped 6 bases, with 11 bases sitting between them. The CDR3 is 12 amino acids. The germline CDR1 and CDR2 sequences are SQVTM and ANQGSEA. CDR3 bases: TGCAGCGTTCGAGTTGCAACAAACATTCAGTACTTC. It specifies CSVRVATNIQYF. The entire variable domain, with the rest obtained from reference TRBV29-1 and TRBJ2-4, is as follows: SAVISQKPSRDICQRGTSLTIQCQVDSQVTMMFWYRQQPGQSLTLIATANQGSEATYESGFVIDKFPISRPNLTFSTLTVSNMSPEDSSIYLCSVRVATNIQYFGAGTRLSVL.

With regard to this clone: Other DNA sequences within the sample encode an identical CDR3. The chain has TRBV18 and TRBJ1-5; a weak D match, TRBD1 (5 bases). The CDR3 sequence is 14 residues long. V lost 2 bases and J 2 bases, leaving 7 bases between the germline ends. Per the germline V gene, CDR1 is KGHSH and CDR2 is LQKENI. The chain's CDR3 is CASSPGAGNQPQHF. The CDR3 DNA is TGTGCCAGCTCACCAGGGGCGGGCAATCAGCCCCAGCATTTT.

The gene calls are TRBV19 and TRBJ1-6; D is undetermined. Trimming shortened V by 7 bases and J by 2 bases, and 21 bases separated the two germline ends. Germline lookup yields CDR1 LNHDA and CDR2 SQIVND (reference sequence). This CDR3 comprises 18 residues. CDR3 region: CASTTTGGRNPYNSPLHF. The DNA of the CDR3 is TGTGCCAGTACCACTACCGGAGGGAGAAACCCCTATAATTCACCCCTCCACTTT.

The genes are TRBV28 and TRBJ2-1; tentative D call: TRBD2 (6 bases). Trimming cost V 3 bases and J 8 bases, with 14 bases left between them. This CDR3 has 14 amino acids. Germline loops: CDR1 MDHEN, CDR2 SYDVKM. The CDR3 sequence: CASSFHGSRDEQFF. The CDR3 DNA is TGTGCCAGCAGTTTTCACGGGAGTAGGGATGAGCAGTTCTTC. Full variable domain (remainder filled in from reference TRBV28 and TRBJ2-1): DVKVTQSSRYLVKRTGEKVFLECVQDMDHENMFWYRQDPGLGLRLIYFSYDVKMKEKGDIPEGYSVSREKKERFSLILESASTNQTSMYLCASSFHGSRDEQFFGPGTRLTVL.

This clone was picked up a small number of times. This chain uses TRBV3-1 (or the pseudogene TRBV3-2) with TRBJ2-3, with D hard to call. The CDR3 has 15 residues. Trimming removed 0 bases from V and 2 bases from J, with 9 bases in between. Germline CDR1 LGHDT, CDR2 YNNKEL (reference sequence). The CDR3 is CASSQDLGITDTQYF. The CDR3 nucleotides are TGTGCCAGCAGCCAAGACCTAGGTATCACAGATACGCAGTATTTT.

This chain links TRBV5-8 with TRBJ2-1, with 10 bases lining up with TRBD2. CDR3 length: 19 residues. Germline CDR1 reads SGHTS; CDR2 reads YDEGEE. The V segment lost 4 bases and the J segment 7 bases; nucleotides outside the gene matches: 20. The CDR3 nucleotides read TGTGCCAGCAGCCGAAACCCCGGTAGCGGGGGGTACCGAGGGAATGAGCAGTTCTTC. This encodes CASSRNPGSGGYRGNEQFF.

Worth noting for this clone: Other DNA sequences in this specimen translate into the identical CDR3. V gene TRBV19 combines with J gene TRBJ2-7; 8 bases are a match to TRBD2. Germline-derived CDR1 and CDR2 are LNHDA and SQIVND (reference sequence). This CDR3 comprises 14 residues. V trimming: 7 bases; J trimming: 5 bases; junction bases outside the gene matches: 10. This CDR3 reads CASTGGALRDEQYF. CDR3 nucleotides: TGTGCCAGTACGGGAGGGGCGTTGAGGGACGAGCAGTACTTC.

The genes are TRBV3-1 (or the pseudogene TRBV3-2) and TRBJ2-1; tentative D call: TRBD1 (6 bases). Looked up from germline, CDR1 is LGHDT and CDR2 is YNNKEL (reference sequence). The CDR3 has 13 amino acids. V shed 6 bases and J shed 12 bases, with 18 bases lying between them. The CDR3 is CASRQGTWQRQFF. The CDR3 coding sequence is TGTGCCAGCAGGCAGGGGACGTGGCAGAGGCAGTTCTTC.

This clone was counted a few times. The chain couples TRBV5-1 to TRBJ1-3; D is uncertain. The V end was cut by 0 bases, the J end by 0 bases, with 13 bases between. The CDR3 spans 17 residues. The germline gives CDR1 SGHRS, CDR2 YFSETQ. The CDR3 DNA is TGCGCCAGCAGCTTGGGTGGGAGTGCTCCCTCTGGAAACACCATATATTTT. It codes for CASSLGGSAPSGNTIYF.